This T cell receptor (beta chain) was sequenced during a study of persistence of HIV-infected CD4 T cells. Findings and caveats of the study: CMV- and Gag-responding cells had lower TCRbeta richness than CD3/CD28-responding cells.

A note on this clone: Its antigen is not identified.

The immunoSEQ assay was version 4, run in survey mode. The method was immunoSEQ multiplex PCR; TCRdb's version includes in-frame clones alone and lacks a portion of them. This table holds just under 20,000 clones, approximately 78% found once. V lost 0 bases to trimming and J lost 9 bases; unmatched junction nucleotides: 8. Germline assignment: CDR1 MNHEY and CDR2 SVGAGI. This CDR3 region has 16 residues. The stimulus was lysate of CMV-infected fibroblasts, about 11 ug/mL. Sorting of responding CD4+ T cells relied on upregulated CD40 ligand together with CD69. This chain joins TRBV6-5 and TRBJ1-6, with 7 bases identical to TRBD1. The origin of this receptor is an adult man with HIV who was CMV-seropositive. This material consisted of CD4+ T cells sorted from PBMCs after roughly 19-hour stimulation, taken from a patient who received antiretroviral therapy. CDR3 nucleotides: TGTGCCAGCAGTTACTCTAGGGGGCATTTAAGTTCACCCCTCCACTTT. It translates to CASSYSRGHLSSPLHF.